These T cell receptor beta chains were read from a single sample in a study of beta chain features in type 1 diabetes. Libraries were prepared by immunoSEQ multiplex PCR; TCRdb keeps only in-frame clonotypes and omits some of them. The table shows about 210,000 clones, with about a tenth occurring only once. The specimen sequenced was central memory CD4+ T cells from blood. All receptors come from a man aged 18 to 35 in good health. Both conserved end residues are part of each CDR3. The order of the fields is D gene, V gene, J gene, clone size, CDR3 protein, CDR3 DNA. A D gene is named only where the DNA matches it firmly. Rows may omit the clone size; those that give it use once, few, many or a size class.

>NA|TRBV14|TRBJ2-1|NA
CASSLERVYYNEQFF
TGTGCCAGCAGCTTAGAGCGGGTATATTACAATGAGCAGTTCTTC
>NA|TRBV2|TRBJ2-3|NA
CASKDVGGTDTQYF
TGTGCCAGCAAGGACGTGGGGGGCACAGATACGCAGTATTTT
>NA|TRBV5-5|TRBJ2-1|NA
CASSLADPYNEQFF
TGTGCCAGCAGCTTGGCGGACCCTTACAATGAGCAGTTCTTC
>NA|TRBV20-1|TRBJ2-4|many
CSVSLPTIQYF
TGCAGCGTATCCCTTCCGACCATTCAGTACTTC
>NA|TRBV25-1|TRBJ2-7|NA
CASHSLGHLVWQYF
TGTGCCAGCCATTCTTTGGGACACCTAGTTTGGCAGTACTTC
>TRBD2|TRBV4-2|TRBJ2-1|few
CASSQEAGEPNEQFF
TGTGCCAGCAGCCAAGAAGCGGGAGAGCCCAATGAGCAGTTCTTC
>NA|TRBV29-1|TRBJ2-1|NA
CGSSYNEQFF
TGCGGCAGCTCCTACAATGAGCAGTTCTTC
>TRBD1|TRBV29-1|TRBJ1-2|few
CSVIPQGRLNYGYTF
TGCAGCGTCATTCCACAGGGGCGACTTAACTATGGCTACACCTTC
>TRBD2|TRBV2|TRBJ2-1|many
CASSVLAASSYNEQFF
TGTGCCAGCAGCGTACTAGCGGCAAGCTCCTACAATGAGCAGTTCTTC
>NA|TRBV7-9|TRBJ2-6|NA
CASRVTSSGANVLTF
TGTGCCAGCAGAGTAACTAGCTCTGGGGCCAACGTCCTGACTTTC
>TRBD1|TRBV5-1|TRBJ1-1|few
CASSGTDSNTEAFF
TGCGCCAGCAGCGGGACAGACTCGAACACTGAAGCTTTCTTT
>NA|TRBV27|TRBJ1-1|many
CASSFKSLGFTEAFF
TGTGCCAGCAGTTTTAAGTCTCTGGGGTTCACTGAAGCTTTCTTT
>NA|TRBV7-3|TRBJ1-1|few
CASSPTANTEAFF
TGTGCCAGCAGCCCAACAGCGAACACTGAAGCTTTCTTT
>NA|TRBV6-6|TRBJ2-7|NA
CASSSGRGSSSYEQYF
TGTGCCAGCAGTTCCGGTCGCGGGTCGTCCTCCTACGAGCAGTACTTC
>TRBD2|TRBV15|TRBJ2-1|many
CATSRAPRGRANEQFF
TGTGCCACCAGCAGAGCCCCCCGCGGGAGGGCCAATGAGCAGTTCTTC
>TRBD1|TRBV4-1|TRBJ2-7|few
CASSQDGTATYEQYF
TGCGCCAGCAGCCAAGATGGGACAGCCACCTACGAGCAGTACTTC
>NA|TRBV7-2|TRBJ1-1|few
CASSRDGLNTEAFF
TGTGCCAGCAGCAGGGACGGATTGAACACTGAAGCTTTCTTT